This passage covers 18 T cell receptor beta chains from one sample sequenced in a study of cytomegalovirus exposure and HLA in healthy donors. Primers included in the PCR were 60 Vbeta and 13 Jbeta primers. Repertoires were generated with immunoSEQ multiplex PCR, while TCRdb's copy carries only in-frame clones and drops some. This sample has tens of thousands of clones; 76% occur once, and the top ten carry 8.4%. Material: PBMCs. The receptors originated from a woman in her 30s in good health and CMV-seropositive.

The chain combines TRBV15 with TRBJ1-2; TRBD1 matches at 8 bases. Germline-derived CDR1 and CDR2 are LNHNV and YYDKDF (reference sequence). Trimming at V came to 4 bases and at J to 7 bases, leaving 5 bases not matched to a gene. The CDR3 extends over 13 amino acids. CDR3 residues: CATSILGQGGYTF. CDR3 coding DNA: TGTGCCACCAGCATCTTAGGACAGGGTGGCTACACCTTC.

This clone appeared a few times. The rearrangement joins TRBV7-2 to TRBJ2-1; possible D gene TRBD1, 6 bases. This CDR3 has 16 residues. Germline values: CDR1 SGHTA, CDR2 FQGNSA. V was pared by 6 bases and J by 0 bases, with 15 bases between. The DNA for the CDR3 is TGTGCCAGCAGGCTGACAGGCGCCGGCTCCTACAATGAGCAGTTCTTC. Protein product: CASRLTGAGSYNEQFF.

This clone turned up a few times. As the CDR3 is not closed by the conserved phenylalanine or tryptophan, this likely results from a read error. Because the CDR3's place on the DNA is in doubt, the DNA is left out and the CDR3 is given as listed by TCRdb. The chain links TRBV6-1 to TRBJ1-2; the D call of TRBD1 is as the table states it, not checked on the DNA. Germline V gives CDR1 MNHNS, CDR2 SASEGT. The CDR3 totals 11 residues, both ends included. The CDR3 loop is CASSIDRDTVS.

The rearrangement joins TRBV7-3 to TRBJ1-5, with D perhaps TRBD1 (6 bases). The CDR3 has 17 residues. The V end was cut by 1 base, the J end by 0 bases, with 13 bases between. Per germline, CDR1 SGHTA and CDR2 FQGTGA. The CDR3, as DNA: TGTGCCAGCAGCTTAAGAGGACAGTCTCTTAGCAATCAGCCCCAGCATTTT. Protein sequence: CASSLRGQSLSNQPQHF.

The chain couples TRBV5-1 to TRBJ2-7; 8 bases map to TRBD1. V gave up 1 base and J gave up 4 bases; unmatched junction bases: 10. This CDR3 has 16 amino acids. CDR1 and CDR2 from the germline V gene are SGHRS and YFSETQ. The CDR3 DNA sequence: TGCGCCAGCAGCTTGACTGTCGGACAGGGATCATACGAGCAGTACTTC. As protein: CASSLTVGQGSYEQYF.

The chain couples TRBV28 to TRBJ2-7; D possibly corresponds to TRBD1 (5 bases). The CDR3 is made up of 14 amino acids. From germline, CDR1 is MDHEN and CDR2 SYDVKM. V dropped 5 bases and J dropped 1 base, with 12 bases sitting between them. Here the CDR3 reads CASSTSRGSYEQYF. The CDR3 DNA follows: TGTGCCAGCAGTACCTCAAGGGGTTCCTACGAGCAGTACTTC. The variable domain in full, completed from reference TRBV28 and TRBJ2-7, reads DVKVTQSSRYLVKRTGEKVFLECVQDMDHENMFWYRQDPGLGLRLIYFSYDVKMKEKGDIPEGYSVSREKKERFSLILESASTNQTSMYLCASSTSRGSYEQYFGPGTRLTVT.

The chain employs TRBV30 and TRBJ2-1; 7 nucleotides align to TRBD1. The length of the CDR3 is 14 residues. V lost 3 bases to trimming and J lost 8 bases; unmatched junction nucleotides: 10. Looked up from germline, CDR1 is GTSNPN and CDR2 is SVGIG (reference sequence). CDR3 in amino acids: CAWSAGTEHHEQFF. In nucleotides, the CDR3 is TGTGCCTGGAGCGCCGGGACAGAACATCATGAGCAGTTCTTC.

As for this clone: At one end the junction does not follow the germline gene, possibly because of a read error. The chain carries TRBV28 and TRBJ2-1; 10 bases fit TRBD2. Germline-derived CDR1 and CDR2 are MDHEN and SYDVKM. There are 15 residues in the CDR3. CDR3 loop: CASKAHSSGRHLWIF. The CDR3 nucleotides read TGTGCCAGCAAGGCCCACAGTAGCGGGAGGCACTTATGGATCTTC.

This chain uses TRBV7-2 with TRBJ2-1; 8 bases are shared with TRBD2. Germline loops: CDR1 SGHTA, CDR2 FQGNSA. Unmatched junction bases numbered 8, after V lost 4 bases and J lost 6 bases. This CDR3 is built from 15 residues. CDR3 sequence (DNA): TGTGCCAGCAGCTCCCAATCCGGGGGGGGCAATGAGCAGTTCTTC. This codes for CASSSQSGGGNEQFF.

The chain recombines TRBV5-1 with TRBJ2-1; possible D gene TRBD2, 6 bases. V was trimmed by 4 bases and J by 8 bases, leaving 19 bases between them. Looked up from germline, CDR1 is SGHRS and CDR2 is YFSETQ. There are 15 residues in the CDR3. As DNA, the CDR3 is TGCGCCAGCAGCCCAAGAGCGGGTAGGGAGGATGAGCAGTTCTTC. Its translation: CASSPRAGREDEQFF.

This chain links TRBV27 with TRBJ2-2, with 9 bases identical to TRBD1. CDR1 and CDR2 (germline): MNHEY, SMNVEV (reference sequence). The CDR3 is 19 residues long. The V gene end was trimmed by 5 bases and the J gene end by 6 bases; junction bases not matched to a gene: 19. The CDR3 loop is CASSPKTGTGWVLSGELFF. The CDR3 coding sequence is TGTGCCAGCAGTCCAAAAACCGGGACAGGGTGGGTTCTGTCCGGGGAGCTGTTTTTT.

The chain is built from TRBV6-1 and TRBJ1-1; D unclear. The CDR3 is made up of 13 amino acids. Per germline, CDR1 MNHNS and CDR2 SASEGT. V lost 6 bases and J lost 1, with 9 bases in between. The CDR3 sequence is CASSLAENTEAFF. The DNA for the CDR3 is TGTGCCAGCAGCTTAGCGGAGAACACTGAAGCTTTCTTT.

This chain uses TRBV28 with TRBJ1-2; 9 nucleotides line up with TRBD1. Germline CDR1 is MDHEN and CDR2 is SYDVKM. The ends lost 6 bases at V and 6 bases at J; junction bases unmatched: 8. This CDR3 spans 14 amino acids. CDR3 bases: TGTGCCAGCAGGTCTTCCGGGACAGGGAATGGCTACACCTTC. Protein sequence: CASRSSGTGNGYTF.

The chain links TRBV7-2 to TRBJ1-2; TRBD1 matches 10 bases. Germline CDR1 reads SGHTA; CDR2 reads FQGNSA. V was clipped by 4 bases and J by 3 bases; unmatched bases: 5. The CDR3 has 15 amino acids. CDR3 in amino acids: CASSSGQGGYYGYTF. CDR3 coding DNA: TGTGCCAGCAGCTCCGGACAGGGGGGATACTATGGCTACACCTTC.

This clone was seen a handful of times. V is TRBV7-9 and J is TRBJ2-3; 10 bases map to TRBD2. This CDR3 has 16 residues. CDR1 is SEHNR, CDR2 FQNEAQ, per germline (reference sequence). The junction had 2 bases not matched to a gene; V was cut back by 2 bases and J by 0 bases. The CDR3 DNA is TGTGCCAGCAGCTTACTAGCGGGAGTGAGCACAGATACGCAGTATTTT. Translated: CASSLLAGVSTDTQYF. The variable domain in full, with the rest retrieved from reference TRBV7-9 and TRBJ2-3, is DTGVSQNPRHKITKRGQNVTFRCDPISEHNRLYWYRQTLGQGPEFLTYFQNEAQLEKSRLLSDRFSAERPKGSFSTLEIQRTEQGDSAMYLCASSLLAGVSTDTQYFGPGTRLTVL.

The gene calls are TRBV2 and TRBJ1-3; D possibly corresponds to TRBD1 (5 bases). With 10 bases removed from V and 0 bases from J, the gap between germline ends came to 19 bases. The germline gives CDR1 SNHLY, CDR2 FYNNEI. The CDR3 spans 16 residues. CDR3 loop: CATRPWGEDSGNTIYF. The CDR3 region has the DNA TGTGCCACCAGGCCGTGGGGGGAGGACTCTGGAAACACCATATATTTT.

The chain links TRBV28 to TRBJ2-1, with 8 bases identical to TRBD2. Germline-derived CDR1 and CDR2 are MDHEN and SYDVKM. Trimming at V came to 6 bases and at J to 7 bases, leaving 5 bases not matched to a gene. CDR3 length equals 13 residues. The CDR3 is CASRKLAENEQFF. CDR3 DNA sequence: TGTGCCAGCAGGAAACTAGCGGAAAATGAGCAGTTCTTC.

The chain uses TRBV6-1 and TRBJ2-7; maybe TRBD2 (6 bases). This CDR3 spans 15 amino acids. Germline V CDR1 and CDR2: MNHNS, SASEGT. V lost 2 bases and J lost 5, with 16 bases in between. Here the CDR3 DNA reads TGTGCCAGCAGTGAAAGTATGGGGGAGGCCCACGAGCAGTACTTC. Translation: CASSESMGEAHEQYF.